The present TCR beta chain was sequenced within a study of blood T cell repertoires in COVID-19. Clones were read by immunoSEQ multiplex PCR, and TCRdb kept only the in-frame ones, dropping some. This sample has roughly 250,000 clones, with approximately 90% found just once. Trimming removed 0 bases at V and 2 bases at J, with 11 bases between. Looked up from germline, CDR1 is KGHSH and CDR2 is LQKENI. The CDR3 contains 16 residues. This TCR came from a woman aged 40 to 49 with acute COVID-19. The chain has TRBV18 and TRBJ1-3; possible D gene TRBD1, 5 bases. Input material: PBMCs or T cells enriched from blood (not recorded which). CDR3: CASSPPGGVPGNTIYF. CDR3 in DNA: TGTGCCAGCTCACCACCGGGGGGAGTTCCTGGAAACACCATATATTTT.